The sample holds one count of the clone carrying this TCR beta chain. Antigen unknown. CDR1 is MDHEN, CDR2 SYDVKM, per germline. V lost 2 bases, J lost 0 bases, and 10 bases lay in between. The CDR3 covers 16 residues. The data are from a study of cytomegalovirus exposure and HLA in healthy donors. Overall study findings and caveats: Specificity for CMV antigens was confirmed in vitro for a few of the CMV-associated chains.

Primers included in the PCR were 60 Vbeta and 13 Jbeta primers. Clones were sequenced by immunoSEQ multiplex PCR, and TCRdb holds only the in-frame ones, with some missing. Here the sample spans 170,000 or so clones, just under 80% being singletons. The clonotype was recovered from a woman in her forties or fifties in good health and CMV-seropositive. Specimen: PBMCs. The rearrangement links TRBV28 to TRBJ1-4; D remains ambiguous. The CDR3 here is CASSLTRGATNEKLFF. The CDR3 nucleotides read TGTGCCAGCAGTTTAACGCGCGGGGCAACTAATGAAAAACTGTTTTTT.